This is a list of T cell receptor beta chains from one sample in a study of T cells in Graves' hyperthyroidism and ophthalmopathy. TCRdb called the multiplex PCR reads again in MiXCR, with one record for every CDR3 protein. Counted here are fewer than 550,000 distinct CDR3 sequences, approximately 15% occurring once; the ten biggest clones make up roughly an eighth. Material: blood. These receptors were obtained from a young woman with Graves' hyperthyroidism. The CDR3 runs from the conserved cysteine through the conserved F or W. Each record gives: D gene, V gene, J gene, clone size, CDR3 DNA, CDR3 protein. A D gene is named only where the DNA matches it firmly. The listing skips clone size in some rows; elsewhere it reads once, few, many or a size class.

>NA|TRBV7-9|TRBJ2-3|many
TGTGCCAGCAGCCACGGCGCGGGCACAGATACGCAGTATTTT
CASSHGAGTDTQYF
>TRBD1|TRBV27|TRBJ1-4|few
TGTGCCAGCAGTGCGAAAGACAGGGGGGGTAATGAAAAACTGTTTTTT
CASSAKDRGGNEKLFF
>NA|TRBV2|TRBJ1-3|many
TGTGCCAGCGGTATGACGGGAGCTGGAAACACCATATATTTT
CASGMTGAGNTIYF
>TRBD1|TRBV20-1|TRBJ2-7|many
TGCAGTGCTAGAGATAGTGGCAGGGGGTACTACTACGAGCAGTACTTC
CSARDSGRGYYYEQYF
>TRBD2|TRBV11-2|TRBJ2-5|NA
TGCGCCAGCAGCCGCAGACTAGCGGGGGGGGAGACCCAGTACTTC
CASSRRLAGGETQYF
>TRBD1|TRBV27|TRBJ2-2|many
TGTGCCAGCAGTCCCTACGGGACAGGGGGTACCGGGGAGCTGTTTTTT
CASSPYGTGGTGELFF
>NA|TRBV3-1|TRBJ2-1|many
TGTGCCAGCAGCCAAGATCGGAGTCCCCGGTGGAATGAGCAGTTCTTC
CASSQDRSPRWNEQFF
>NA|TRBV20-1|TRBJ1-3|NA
TGCAGTGCTAGGGTGTTTGGAAACACCATATATTTT
CSARVFGNTIYF
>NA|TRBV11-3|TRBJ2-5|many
TGTGCCAGCAGCCCCGGGTTCCTTAATCAAGAGACCCAGTACTTC
CASSPGFLNQETQYF
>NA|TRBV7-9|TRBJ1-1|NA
TGTGCCAGCAGCTTAGCCCGTGGGGCTCTGGACACTGAAGCTTTCTTT
CASSLARGALDTEAFF
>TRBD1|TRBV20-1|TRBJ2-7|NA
TGCAGTGCTAGAACTACTACAGGGGGCGCTGGGGGACAGGCCAGCTCCTACGAGCAGTACTTC
CSARTTTGGAGGQASSYEQYF